This T cell receptor beta chain was sequenced during a study of OX40 agonist ivuxolimab in advanced cancers. Overall study: While on treatment, patients had intravenous ivuxolimab at 0.01 to 10 mg/kg every 2 weeks. Treatment received earlier with anti-PD-1, anti-PD-L1 or anti-CTLA-4 agents was allowed, and 40% had some. Study results and limitations: The mean number of expanded clones was higher in CD8+ T cells than in CD4+. Clonal expansion from baseline to week 6 occurred in both CD4+ and CD8+ T cells.

In the case of this clone: Antigen specificity is unknown.

Sequencing used immunoSEQ multiplex PCR; TCRdb keeps in-frame clones, though not all of them. The data show 60,000 or so clones, 80% to 90% seen once. V was shortened by 5 bases and J by 2 bases, with 13 bases between the two germline ends. Per germline, CDR1 SGHTA and CDR2 FQGTGA. The CDR3 length is 15 residues. The chain joins TRBV7-3 to TRBJ2-1; no firm D call. The sample was CD4+ or CD8+ T cells sorted from blood, taken in a trial of the OX40 agonist ivuxolimab. This sequence originates from an adult with an advanced solid tumor such as melanoma, head and neck, liver or kidney cancer. CDR3 sequence reads: CASSQARYAYNEQFF. CDR3 DNA: TGTGCCAGCAGCCAAGCCCGATACGCCTACAATGAGCAGTTCTTC.